This T cell receptor (beta chain) is drawn from a study of T cells expressing NK-cell markers. Beta-chain TCR cDNA was generated via 5'RACE template switching with UMIs. TCRdb re-called the 5' RACE reads and gives one entry per CDR3 protein, without DNA. The sample shows under 200,000 distinct CDR3 sequences, and roughly 20% sits with its ten largest clones. Germline CDR1 MNHEY, CDR2 SVGAGI. The CDR3 is made up of 12 amino acids. This chain uses TRBV6-5 with TRBJ1-2; TCRdb's assignment of TRBD1 cannot be checked, as there is no DNA. Sequenced input: blood T cells: a sorted CD56 or NKG2C T cell subset, CD4+ or CD8+ T cells, or bulk PBMC T cells (not recorded which). The TCR was taken from a woman between 18 and 69 years old in good health. Here the CDR3 reads CASRPGGGGYTF.